What follows is one TCR beta chain and its context. No antigen is known for it. The sample is drawn from a study of T cell responses to AZD1222 COVID-19 vaccine. Overall study results and limits: Within unmutated variant regions lay the reported targets of nearly half of spike-specific TCRs.

The CDR3 is 14 residues long. Between the trimmed V and J ends, which lost 5 bases and 0 bases, there was a span of 10 bases. Germline CDR1 SGHAT, CDR2 FQDESV (reference sequence). Assay: immunoSEQ multiplex PCR; the TCRdb copy retains only in-frame clones and omits some. The table records over 110,000 clones, about nine tenths of them present only once. The sequencing used peripheral blood, collected 28 days after the second AZD1222 dose. The sequence was obtained from an adult who received the AZD1222 COVID-19 vaccine. The rearrangement uses TRBV11-1 and TRBJ1-1; D perhaps matches TRBD1 (5 bases). CDR3 bases: TGTGCCAGCAGCAGGGGATTGTTGAACACTGAAGCTTTCTTT. It is translated as CASSRGLLNTEAFF.